This T cell receptor beta chain appears in the sequencing data of a study of blood T cell repertoires in COVID-19. The CDR3 length is 17 residues. The V segment lost 4 bases and the J segment 1 base; nucleotides outside the gene matches: 4. The germline V gene encodes CDR1 SGHRS and CDR2 YFSETQ. TCRdb's copy holds only in-frame clones and misses some; the assay was immunoSEQ multiplex PCR. The repertoire consists of 210,000 or so clones, with 80% to 90% occurring once and the leading ten covering roughly 1.5%. The sequenced sample consisted of peripheral blood. The chain couples TRBV5-1 to TRBJ2-5; 16 bases align to TRBD2. The clonotype was recovered from a man between 18 and 29 years old with active or convalescent COVID-19. This CDR3 is CASSPGTSGRGQETQYF. The CDR3 region has the DNA TGCGCCAGCAGCCCCGGGACTAGCGGGAGGGGCCAAGAGACCCAGTACTTC.